This TCR beta chain comes out of a study of control samples from healthy donors and cancer patients. This CDR3 is built from 15 residues. The germline gives CDR1 SGHRS, CDR2 YFSETQ. Unmatched junction bases numbered 6, after V lost 0 bases and J lost 3 bases. Generated by immunoSEQ multiplex PCR, the TCRdb table keeps only in-frame clones and is missing some. The sample shows 95,000 to 130,000 clones, approximately 90% of them seen only once. This receptor was obtained from a woman aged 50 to 60 with colorectal cancer. V is TRBV5-1 and J is TRBJ2-7, with 7 bases aligning to TRBD1. The sequencing sample was made of PBMCs. The CDR3, as DNA: TGCGCCAGCAGCTTGGAAGGGACAGTGATCTACGAGCAGTACTTC. Residues: CASSLEGTVIYEQYF. Based on the CDR3 plus reference TRBV5-1 and TRBJ2-7, the full variable domain is KAGVTQTPRYLIKTRGQQVTLSCSPISGHRSVSWYQQTPGQGLQFLFEYFSETQRNKGNFPGRFSGRQFSNSRSEMNVSTLELGDSALYLCASSLEGTVIYEQYFGPGTRLTVT.